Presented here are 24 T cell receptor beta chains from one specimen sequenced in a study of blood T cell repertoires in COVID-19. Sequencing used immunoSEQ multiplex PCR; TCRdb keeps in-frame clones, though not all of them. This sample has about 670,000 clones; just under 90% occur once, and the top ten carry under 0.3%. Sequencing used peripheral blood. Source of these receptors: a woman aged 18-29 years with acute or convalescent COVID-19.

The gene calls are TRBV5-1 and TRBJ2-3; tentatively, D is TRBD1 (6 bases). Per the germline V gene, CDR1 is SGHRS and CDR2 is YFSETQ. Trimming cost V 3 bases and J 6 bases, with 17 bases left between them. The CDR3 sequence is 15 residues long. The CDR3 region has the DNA TGCGCCAGCAGCTCCGAAAGGGGGTCATGGGATACGCAGTATTTT. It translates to CASSSERGSWDTQYF.

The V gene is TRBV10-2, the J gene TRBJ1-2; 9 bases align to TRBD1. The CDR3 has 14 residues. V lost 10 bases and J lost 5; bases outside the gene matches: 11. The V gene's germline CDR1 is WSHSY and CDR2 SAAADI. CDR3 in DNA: TGCGCCACCAAGAAAGACAGGGGGTATTATGGCTACACCTTC. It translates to CATKKDRGYYGYTF.

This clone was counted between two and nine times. CDR3 nucleotides: TGTGCCAGCAACCCAGGGGGTACGGGGACCACCTACAATGAGCAGTTCTTC. It is translated as CASNPGGTGTTYNEQFF. The rearrangement joins TRBV7-9 to TRBJ2-1, with TRBD1 identical over 7 bases. The CDR3 runs 17 residues. J gave up 2 bases and V 7 bases, and 14 bases lay outside the gene matches. CDR1 and CDR2 (germline): SEHNR, FQNEAQ (reference sequence).

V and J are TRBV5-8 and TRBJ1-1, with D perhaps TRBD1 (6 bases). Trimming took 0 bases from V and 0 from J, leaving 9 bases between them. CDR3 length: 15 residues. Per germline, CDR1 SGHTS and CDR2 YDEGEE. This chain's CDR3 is CASSLGTAMNTEAFF. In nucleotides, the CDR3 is TGTGCCAGCAGCTTGGGGACAGCAATGAACACTGAAGCTTTCTTT.

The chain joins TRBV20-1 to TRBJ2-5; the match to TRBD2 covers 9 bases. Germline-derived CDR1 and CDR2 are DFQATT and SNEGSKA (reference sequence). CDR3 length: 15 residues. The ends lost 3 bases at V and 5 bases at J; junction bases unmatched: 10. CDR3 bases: TGCAGTGCTAGTTTTCCAGCGGGGGGACGGGAGACCCAGTACTTC. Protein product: CSASFPAGGRETQYF.

CDR3 DNA sequence: TGTGCCAGCAGTTTGACCACTTGGGAGCAGCCCCAGCATTTT. Protein product: CASSLTTWEQPQHF. The rearrangement uses TRBV6-6 and TRBJ1-5; D is unresolved. The CDR3 length is 14 residues. Germline CDR1 reads MNHNY; CDR2 reads SVGAGI (reference sequence). Trimming pared 4 bases from V and 7 bases from J, leaving 14 bases between.

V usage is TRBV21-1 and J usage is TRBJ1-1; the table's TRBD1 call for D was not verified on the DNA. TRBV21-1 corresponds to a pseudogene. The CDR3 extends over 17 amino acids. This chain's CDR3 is CASTREISTGGNTEAFF. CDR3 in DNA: TGTGCCAGCACCCGAGAGATTTCGACAGGGGGGAACACTGAAGCTTTCTTT.

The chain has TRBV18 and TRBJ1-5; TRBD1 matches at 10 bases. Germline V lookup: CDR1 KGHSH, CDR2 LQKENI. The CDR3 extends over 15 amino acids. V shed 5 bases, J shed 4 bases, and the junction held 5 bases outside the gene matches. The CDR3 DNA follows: TGTGCCAGCTCATCGGGACAGGGGCTTAATCAGCCCCAGCATTTT. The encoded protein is CASSSGQGLNQPQHF.

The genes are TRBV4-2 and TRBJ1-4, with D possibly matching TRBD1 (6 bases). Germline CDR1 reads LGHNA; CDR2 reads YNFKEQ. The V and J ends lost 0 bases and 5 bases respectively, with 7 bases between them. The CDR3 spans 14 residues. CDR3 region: CASSQDRGNEKLFF. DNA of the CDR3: TGTGCCAGCAGCCAAGACAGGGGAAATGAAAAACTGTTTTTT.

The CDR3 DNA follows: TGTGCCAGCAGCCTCCCGGTTTATGGCGGCTCCTACGAGCAGTACTTC. It codes for CASSLPVYGGSYEQYF. The chain carries TRBV7-2 and TRBJ2-7; D gene ambiguous. CDR1 and CDR2 from the germline V gene are SGHTA and FQGNSA. V was trimmed by 5 bases and J by 0 bases, leaving 17 bases between them. This CDR3 spans 16 amino acids.

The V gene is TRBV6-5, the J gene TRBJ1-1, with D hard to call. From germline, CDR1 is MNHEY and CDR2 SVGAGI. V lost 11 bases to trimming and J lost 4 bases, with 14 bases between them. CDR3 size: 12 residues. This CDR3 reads CAPPRSGTEAFF. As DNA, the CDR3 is TGTGCCCCCCCCCGATCGGGCACTGAAGCTTTCTTT.

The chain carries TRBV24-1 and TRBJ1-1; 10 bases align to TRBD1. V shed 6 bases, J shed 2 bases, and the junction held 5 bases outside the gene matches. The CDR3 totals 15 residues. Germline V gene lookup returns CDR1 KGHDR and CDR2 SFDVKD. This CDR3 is CATSWGQGTNTEAFF. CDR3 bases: TGTGCCACCAGTTGGGGACAGGGGACTAACACTGAAGCTTTCTTT.

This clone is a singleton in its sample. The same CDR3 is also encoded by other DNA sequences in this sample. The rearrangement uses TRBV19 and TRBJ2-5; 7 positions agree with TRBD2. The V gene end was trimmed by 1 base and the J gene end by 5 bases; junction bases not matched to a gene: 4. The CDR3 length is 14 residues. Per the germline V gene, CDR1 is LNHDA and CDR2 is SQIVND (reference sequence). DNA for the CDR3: TGTGCCAGTAGTATAGGGGGGGGTTCGGAGACCCAGTACTTC. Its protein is CASSIGGGSETQYF.

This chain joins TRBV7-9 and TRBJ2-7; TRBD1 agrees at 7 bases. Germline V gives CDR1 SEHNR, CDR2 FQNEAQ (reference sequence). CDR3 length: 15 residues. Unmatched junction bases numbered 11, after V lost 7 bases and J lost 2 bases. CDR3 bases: TGTGCCAGCACCTGGGGACAGAGACTCACCTACGAGCAGTACTTC. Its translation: CASTWGQRLTYEQYF. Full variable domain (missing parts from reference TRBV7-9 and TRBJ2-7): DTGVSQNPRHKITKRGQNVTFRCDPISEHNRLYWYRQTLGQGPEFLTYFQNEAQLEKSRLLSDRFSAERPKGSFSTLEIQRTEQGDSAMYLCASTWGQRLTYEQYFGPGTRLTVT.

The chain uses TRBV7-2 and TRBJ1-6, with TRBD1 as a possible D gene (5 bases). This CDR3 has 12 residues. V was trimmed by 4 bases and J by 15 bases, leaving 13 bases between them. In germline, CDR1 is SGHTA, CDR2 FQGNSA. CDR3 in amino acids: CASSWGKGDLHF. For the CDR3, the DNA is TGTGCCAGCAGCTGGGGAAAAGGGGACCTCCACTTT.

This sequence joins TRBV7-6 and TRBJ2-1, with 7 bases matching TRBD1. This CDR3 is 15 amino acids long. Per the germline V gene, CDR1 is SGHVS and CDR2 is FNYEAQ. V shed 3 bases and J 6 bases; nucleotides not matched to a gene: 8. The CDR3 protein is CASSFGQGDGNEQFF. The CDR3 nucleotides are TGTGCCAGCAGCTTCGGTCAGGGGGACGGCAATGAGCAGTTCTTC. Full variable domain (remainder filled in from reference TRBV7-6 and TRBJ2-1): GAGVSQSPRYKVTKRGQDVALRCDPISGHVSLYWYRQALGQGPEFLTYFNYEAQQDKSGLPNDRFSAERPEGSISTLTIQRTEQRDSAMYRCASSFGQGDGNEQFFGPGTRLTVL.

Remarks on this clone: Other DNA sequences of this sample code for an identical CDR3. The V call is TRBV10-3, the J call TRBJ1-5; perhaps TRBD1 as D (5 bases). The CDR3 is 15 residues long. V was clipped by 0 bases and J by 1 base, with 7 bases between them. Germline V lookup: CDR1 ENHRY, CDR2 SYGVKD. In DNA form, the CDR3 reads TGTGCCATCAGTGAGTCGGGGGGAAGCAATCAGCCCCAGCATTTT. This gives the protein CAISESGGSNQPQHF.

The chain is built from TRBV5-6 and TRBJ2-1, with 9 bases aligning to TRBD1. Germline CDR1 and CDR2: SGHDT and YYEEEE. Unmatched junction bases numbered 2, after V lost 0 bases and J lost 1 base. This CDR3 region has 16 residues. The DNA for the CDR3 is TGTGCCAGCAGCTTGGACAGGGGGCTGTCCTACAATGAGCAGTTCTTC. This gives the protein CASSLDRGLSYNEQFF.

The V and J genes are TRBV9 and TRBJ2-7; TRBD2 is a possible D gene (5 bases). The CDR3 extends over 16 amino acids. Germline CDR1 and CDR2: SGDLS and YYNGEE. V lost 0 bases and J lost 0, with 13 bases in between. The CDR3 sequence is CASSVGGAPSSYEQYF. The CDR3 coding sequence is TGTGCCAGCAGCGTAGGGGGAGCGCCAAGCTCCTACGAGCAGTACTTC.

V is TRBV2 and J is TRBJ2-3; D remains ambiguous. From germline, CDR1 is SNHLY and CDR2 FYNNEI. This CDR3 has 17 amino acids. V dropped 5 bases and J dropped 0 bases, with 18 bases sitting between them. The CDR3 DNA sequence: TGTGCCAGCAGTCTTCTTAGCCATCGCGAGAGCACAGATACGCAGTATTTT. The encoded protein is CASSLLSHRESTDTQYF.

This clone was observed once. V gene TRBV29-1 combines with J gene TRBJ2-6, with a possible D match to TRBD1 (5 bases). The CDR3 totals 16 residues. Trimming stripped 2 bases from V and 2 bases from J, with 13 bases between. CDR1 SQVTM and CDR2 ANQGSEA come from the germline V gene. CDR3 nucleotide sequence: TGCAGCGTTGAATCCACCCCAGGGACTGGGGCCAACGTCCTGACTTTC. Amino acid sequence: CSVESTPGTGANVLTF.

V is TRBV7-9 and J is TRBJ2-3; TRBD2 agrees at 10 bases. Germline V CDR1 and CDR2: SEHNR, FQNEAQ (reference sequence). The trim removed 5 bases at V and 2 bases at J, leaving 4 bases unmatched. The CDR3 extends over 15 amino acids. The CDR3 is CASSPGLADTDTQYF. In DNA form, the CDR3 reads TGTGCCAGCAGCCCAGGACTAGCGGACACAGATACGCAGTATTTT.

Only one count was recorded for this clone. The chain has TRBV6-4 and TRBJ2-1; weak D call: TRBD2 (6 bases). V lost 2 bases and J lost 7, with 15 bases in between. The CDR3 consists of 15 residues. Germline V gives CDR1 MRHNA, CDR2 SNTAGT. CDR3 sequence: CASSDISAGSNEQFF. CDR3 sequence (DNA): TGTGCCAGCAGTGACATTAGTGCGGGGTCTAATGAGCAGTTCTTC.

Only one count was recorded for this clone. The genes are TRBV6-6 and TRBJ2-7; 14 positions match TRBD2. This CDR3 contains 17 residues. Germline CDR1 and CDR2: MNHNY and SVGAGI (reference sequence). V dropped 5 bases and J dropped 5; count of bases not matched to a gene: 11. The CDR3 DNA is TGTGCCAGCAGTCCAGGACTAGCGGGGGGCTCCCCTGACGAGCAGTACTTC. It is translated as CASSPGLAGGSPDEQYF.